Each of the 5 T cell receptor beta chains below was sequenced from the same sample in a study of Tregs in tolerant kidney transplant recipients. The method was immunoSEQ multiplex PCR; TCRdb's version includes in-frame clones alone and lacks a portion of them. The sample contains fewer than 20,000 clones, around 53% of which appear only once. Which antigens these TCRs recognize remains unknown. CFSE-labeled recipient PBMCs were cultured 5 to 7 days with irradiated graft donor PBMCs, then FACS-sorted. Here the sequenced sample was CD4+ T cells from blood cultured with allogeneic cells, taken before the transplant. These receptors all stem from a human patient who received a combined kidney and bone marrow transplant.

V and J are TRBV5-4 and TRBJ1-2; possible D gene TRBD1, 5 bases. The CDR3 loop spans 14 amino acids. Germline CDR1 and CDR2: SGHNT and YYREEE (reference sequence). The germline V and J ends were trimmed by 1 base and 3 bases, with 10 bases remaining between them. CDR3 sequence: CASSLPRQYYGYTF. In DNA form, the CDR3 reads TGTGCCAGCAGCTTGCCTCGACAGTACTATGGCTACACCTTC.

The rearrangement uses TRBV19 and TRBJ2-7; TRBD1 aligns across 7 bases. V lost 4 bases, J lost 0 bases, and 15 bases stayed unmatched. Germline V gene lookup returns CDR1 LNHDA and CDR2 SQIVND (reference sequence). There are 18 residues in the CDR3. CDR3 amino acids: CASSTSRVGPGGSYEQYF. The DNA for the CDR3 is TGTGCCAGTAGTACCTCACGGGTCGGCCCAGGGGGCTCCTACGAGCAGTACTTC. Combining the CDR3 with reference TRBV19 and TRBJ2-7 gives the whole variable domain DGGITQSPKYLFRKEGQNVTLSCEQNLNHDAMYWYRQDPGQGLRLIYYSQIVNDFQKGDIAEGYSVSREKKESFPLTVTSAQKNPTAFYLCASSTSRVGPGGSYEQYFGPGTRLTVT.

This clone is medium-sized (0.01 to 0.1%). The chain employs TRBV4-3 and TRBJ1-1; TRBD1 might be the D (6 bases). Between the trimmed V and J ends, which lost 2 bases and 0 bases, there was a span of 10 bases. This CDR3 contains 15 residues. Germline loops: CDR1 LGHNA, CDR2 YSLEER. CDR3 coding DNA: TGCGCCAGCAGCCAATACACAGGGATGAACACTGAAGCTTTCTTT. It encodes CASSQYTGMNTEAFF.

This rearrangement joins TRBV7-6 to TRBJ2-3, with TRBD2 matching 12 bases. The V segment lost 11 bases and the J segment 0 bases; nucleotides outside the gene matches: 9. The CDR3 runs 16 residues. CDR1 is SGHVS and CDR2 is FNYEAQ in the germline V gene. The CDR3 DNA reads as TGTGCCTCTGGACTAGCGGGGAGATCTAGCACAGATACGCAGTATTTT. Its protein product is CASGLAGRSSTDTQYF.

This clone turned up a few times. This chain joins TRBV5-6 and TRBJ2-5; TRBD2 aligns across 12 bases. Looked up from germline, CDR1 is SGHDT and CDR2 is YYEEEE. V lost 5 bases and J lost 0; bases outside the gene matches: 11. CDR3 length equals 18 residues. The chain's CDR3 is CASSLPYGTSGYQETQYF. The CDR3 nucleotides read TGTGCCAGCAGTCTTCCCTACGGGACTAGCGGGTACCAAGAGACCCAGTACTTC.